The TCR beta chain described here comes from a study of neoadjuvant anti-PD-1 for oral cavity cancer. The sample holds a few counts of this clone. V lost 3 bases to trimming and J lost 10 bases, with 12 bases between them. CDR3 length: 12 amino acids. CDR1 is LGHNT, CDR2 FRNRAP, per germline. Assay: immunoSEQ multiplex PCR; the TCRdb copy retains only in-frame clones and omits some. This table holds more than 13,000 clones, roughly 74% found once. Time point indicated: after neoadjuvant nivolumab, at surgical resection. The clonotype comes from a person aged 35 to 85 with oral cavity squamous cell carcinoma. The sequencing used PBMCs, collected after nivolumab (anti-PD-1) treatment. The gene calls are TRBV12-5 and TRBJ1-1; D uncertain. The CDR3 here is CASGLDGLGAFF. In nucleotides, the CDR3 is TGTGCTAGTGGTTTAGACGGCCTGGGAGCTTTCTTT. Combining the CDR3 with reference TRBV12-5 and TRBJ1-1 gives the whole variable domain DARVTQTPRHKVTEMGQEVTMRCQPILGHNTVFWYRQTMMQGLELLAYFRNRAPLDDSGMPKDRFSAEMPDATLATLKIQPSEPRDSAVYFCASGLDGLGAFFGQGTRLTVV.